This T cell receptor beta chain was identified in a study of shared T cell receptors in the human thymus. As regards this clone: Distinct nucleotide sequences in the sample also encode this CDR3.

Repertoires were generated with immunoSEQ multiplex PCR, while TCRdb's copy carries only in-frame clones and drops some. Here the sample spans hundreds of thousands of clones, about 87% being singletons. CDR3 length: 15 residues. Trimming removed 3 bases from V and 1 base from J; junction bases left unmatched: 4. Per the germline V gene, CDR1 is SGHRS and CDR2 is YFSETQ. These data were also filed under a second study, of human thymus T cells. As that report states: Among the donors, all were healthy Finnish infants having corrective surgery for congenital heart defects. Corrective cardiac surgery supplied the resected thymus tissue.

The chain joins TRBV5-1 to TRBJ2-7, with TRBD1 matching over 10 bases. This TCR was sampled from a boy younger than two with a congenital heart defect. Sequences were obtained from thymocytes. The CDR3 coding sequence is TGCGCCAGCAGCTCCCGGGACAGGGGATCCTACGAGCAGTACTTC. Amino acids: CASSSRDRGSYEQYF.